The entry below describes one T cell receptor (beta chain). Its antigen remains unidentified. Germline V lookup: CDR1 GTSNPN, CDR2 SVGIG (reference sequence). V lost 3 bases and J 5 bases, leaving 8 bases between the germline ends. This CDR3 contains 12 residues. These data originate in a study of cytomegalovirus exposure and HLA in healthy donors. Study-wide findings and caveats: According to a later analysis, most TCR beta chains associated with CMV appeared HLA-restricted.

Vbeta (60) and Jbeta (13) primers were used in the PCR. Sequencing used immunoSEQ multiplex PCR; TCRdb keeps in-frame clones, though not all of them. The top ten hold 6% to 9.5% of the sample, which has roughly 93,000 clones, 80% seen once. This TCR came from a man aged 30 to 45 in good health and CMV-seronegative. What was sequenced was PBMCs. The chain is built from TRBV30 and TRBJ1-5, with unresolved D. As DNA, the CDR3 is TGTGCCTGGAGCTCCCCAGATCAGCCCCAGCATTTT. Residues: CAWSSPDQPQHF.